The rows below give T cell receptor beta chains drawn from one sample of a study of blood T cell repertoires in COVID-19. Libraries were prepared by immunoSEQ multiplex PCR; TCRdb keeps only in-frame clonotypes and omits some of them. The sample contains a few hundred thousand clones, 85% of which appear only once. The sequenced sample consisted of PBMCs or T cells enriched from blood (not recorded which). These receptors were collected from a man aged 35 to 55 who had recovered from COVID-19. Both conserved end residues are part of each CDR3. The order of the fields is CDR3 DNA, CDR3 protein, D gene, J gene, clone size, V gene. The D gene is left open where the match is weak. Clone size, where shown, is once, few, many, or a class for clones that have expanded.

CDR3nt: TGTGCCAGCGCCGACAGGGGCAACTACGAGCAGTACTTC
CDR3aa: CASADRGNYEQYF
d_gene: TRBD1
j_gene: TRBJ2-7
abundance: NA
v_gene: TRBV6-6

CDR3nt: TGTGCCAGCAGATTGGACGGACACGGTGGCTACACCTTC
CDR3aa: CASRLDGHGGYTF
d_gene: NA
j_gene: TRBJ1-2
abundance: once
v_gene: TRBV6-5

CDR3nt: TGTGCCAGCAGTTACTCGGGGGGGAGCTCCTACAATGAGCAGTTCTTC
CDR3aa: CASSYSGGSSYNEQFF
d_gene: TRBD2
j_gene: TRBJ2-1
abundance: NA
v_gene: TRBV6-5

CDR3nt: TGTGCCAGCAGTCCGGGAGGAGGCTCCCCCTACGAGCAGTACTTC
CDR3aa: CASSPGGGSPYEQYF
d_gene: TRBD2
j_gene: TRBJ2-7
abundance: few
v_gene: TRBV6-5

CDR3nt: TGTGCCAGTAGTATAAGCGGAGAGACCCAGTACTTC
CDR3aa: CASSISGETQYF
d_gene: NA
j_gene: TRBJ2-5
abundance: NA
v_gene: TRBV19

CDR3nt: TGTGCCAGCAGCCTTTACGGTCCCGGGGCCGGGGAGCTGTTTTTT
CDR3aa: CASSLYGPGAGELFF
d_gene: NA
j_gene: TRBJ2-2
abundance: NA
v_gene: TRBV5-6

CDR3nt: TGTGCCACCAGCAGCACCGGGACAGGGGCCAACGAGCAGTACTTC
CDR3aa: CATSSTGTGANEQYF
d_gene: TRBD1
j_gene: TRBJ2-7
abundance: few
v_gene: TRBV15

CDR3nt: TGTGCCAGCAGTCCCGGGACTAGCGTCAAAAACATTCAGTACTTC
CDR3aa: CASSPGTSVKNIQYF
d_gene: TRBD2
j_gene: TRBJ2-4
abundance: NA
v_gene: TRBV2

CDR3nt: TGTGCCAGCAGCCTACCCAAGAATGAAGCTTTCTTT
CDR3aa: CASSLPKNEAFF
d_gene: NA
j_gene: TRBJ1-1
abundance: NA
v_gene: TRBV28

CDR3nt: TGCAGCGTCGAGCGGACAGGGGGGATCTCGGATACGCAGTATTTT
CDR3aa: CSVERTGGISDTQYF
d_gene: TRBD1
j_gene: TRBJ2-3
abundance: NA
v_gene: TRBV29-1

CDR3nt: TGTGCCAGCACCTTAGGGGGCGACACCGGGGAGCTGTTTTTT
CDR3aa: CASTLGGDTGELFF
d_gene: TRBD1
j_gene: TRBJ2-2
abundance: NA
v_gene: TRBV9

CDR3nt: TGTGCCAGCAGTCGTGGGACAGGGACCTACACCATATATTTT
CDR3aa: CASSRGTGTYTIYF
d_gene: TRBD1
j_gene: TRBJ1-3
abundance: NA
v_gene: TRBV6-5

CDR3nt: TGTGCCAGCAGCCCGTCGACAGGGGGGGAGACCCAGTACTTC
CDR3aa: CASSPSTGGETQYF
d_gene: TRBD1
j_gene: TRBJ2-5
abundance: NA
v_gene: TRBV7-9

CDR3nt: TGTGCCAGCAGCTTTCTAGGAGGGGAGTACCAAGAGACCCAGTACTTC
CDR3aa: CASSFLGGEYQETQYF
d_gene: NA
j_gene: TRBJ2-5
abundance: once
v_gene: TRBV13

CDR3nt: TGTGCCAGCAGCTTAGGGCGGGATTCTTACGAGCAGTACTTC
CDR3aa: CASSLGRDSYEQYF
d_gene: NA
j_gene: TRBJ2-7
abundance: NA
v_gene: TRBV13

CDR3nt: TGCGCCAGTTCGGTAGCGGGGGGTTCCTACGAGCAGTACTTC
CDR3aa: CASSVAGGSYEQYF
d_gene: TRBD2
j_gene: TRBJ2-7
abundance: once
v_gene: TRBV4-1

CDR3nt: TGTGCCAGCAGCTTAGGGACACCGAACACTGAAGCTTTCTTT
CDR3aa: CASSLGTPNTEAFF
d_gene: NA
j_gene: TRBJ1-1
abundance: NA
v_gene: TRBV7-2

CDR3nt: TGTGCCAGCTCACCCTCGGGAGAGCAAGAGCAGTTCTTC
CDR3aa: CASSPSGEQEQFF
d_gene: NA
j_gene: TRBJ2-1
abundance: few
v_gene: TRBV18

CDR3nt: TGTGCCAGCAGCCAAGACAGGGGGACTGAAGCTTTCTTT
CDR3aa: CASSQDRGTEAFF
d_gene: TRBD1
j_gene: TRBJ1-1
abundance: NA
v_gene: TRBV4-2

CDR3nt: TGTGCCACCAGTGATTTTGAGCAGGGGGCGTATGGAAACACCATATATTTT
CDR3aa: CATSDFEQGAYGNTIYF
d_gene: TRBD1
j_gene: TRBJ1-3
abundance: NA
v_gene: TRBV24-1

CDR3nt: TGCAGTGCTAGTAGGGTAGCGGGAGCCTACGAGCAGTACTTC
CDR3aa: CSASRVAGAYEQYF
d_gene: TRBD2
j_gene: TRBJ2-7
abundance: NA
v_gene: TRBV20-1

CDR3nt: TGTGCCAGCAGCCCCCGACAGGGTGAAGTTGGGTATGCTGGAAACACCATATATTTT
CDR3aa: CASSPRQGEVGYAGNTIYF
d_gene: TRBD1
j_gene: TRBJ1-3
abundance: once
v_gene: TRBV11-2

CDR3nt: TGTGCCAGCAGCTTGGGGGCGGGCCAGTCCTACGAGCAGTACTTC
CDR3aa: CASSLGAGQSYEQYF
d_gene: NA
j_gene: TRBJ2-7
abundance: NA
v_gene: TRBV5-6

CDR3nt: TGTGCCAGCAGAAAAATCAATACAGATACGCAGTATTTT
CDR3aa: CASRKINTDTQYF
d_gene: NA
j_gene: TRBJ2-3
abundance: NA
v_gene: TRBV12-3/TRBV12-4

CDR3nt: TGTGCCAGCAGTTTGACAGCCGACCGCCAGTATGGCTACACCTTC
CDR3aa: CASSLTADRQYGYTF
d_gene: NA
j_gene: TRBJ1-2
abundance: NA
v_gene: TRBV28

CDR3nt: TGTGCCTGGAGCCTTGACAAGGCTTCCTATGGCTACACCTTC
CDR3aa: CAWSLDKASYGYTF
d_gene: NA
j_gene: TRBJ1-2
abundance: NA
v_gene: TRBV30